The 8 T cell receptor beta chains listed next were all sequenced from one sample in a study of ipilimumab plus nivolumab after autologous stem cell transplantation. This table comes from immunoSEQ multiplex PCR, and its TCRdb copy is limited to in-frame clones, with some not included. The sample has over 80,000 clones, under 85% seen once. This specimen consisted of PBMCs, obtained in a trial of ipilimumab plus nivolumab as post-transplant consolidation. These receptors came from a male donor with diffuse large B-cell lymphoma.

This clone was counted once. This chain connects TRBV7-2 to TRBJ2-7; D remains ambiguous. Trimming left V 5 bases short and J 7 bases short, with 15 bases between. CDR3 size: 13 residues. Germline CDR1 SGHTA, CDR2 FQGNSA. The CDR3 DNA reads TGTGCCAGCAGCCTCGGTCCGGCGAGGGAGCAGTACTTC. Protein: CASSLGPAREQYF.

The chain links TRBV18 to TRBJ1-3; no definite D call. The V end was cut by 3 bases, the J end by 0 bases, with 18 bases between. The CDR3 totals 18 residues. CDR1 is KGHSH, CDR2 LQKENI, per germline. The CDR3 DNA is TGTGCCAGCTCACCCACCCCCATGGGCGTTGCCTCTGGAAACACCATATATTTT. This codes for CASSPTPMGVASGNTIYF.

The CDR3 bases are TGTGCCAGCAGCCCTGAGGGGGCCGGGGAGCTGTTTTTT. This gives the protein CASSPEGAGELFF. V gene TRBV7-3 combines with J gene TRBJ2-2, with D possibly matching TRBD1 (6 bases). The germline V gene has CDR1 SGHTA and CDR2 FQGTGA. Trimming stripped 5 bases from V and 6 bases from J, with 10 bases between. The CDR3 is 13 amino acids.

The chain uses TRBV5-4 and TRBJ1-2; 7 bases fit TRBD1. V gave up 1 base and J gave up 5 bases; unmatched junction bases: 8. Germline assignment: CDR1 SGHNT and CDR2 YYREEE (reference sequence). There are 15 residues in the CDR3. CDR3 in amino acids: CASSLKQGSGYGYTF. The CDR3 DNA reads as TGTGCCAGCAGCTTGAAACAGGGGAGTGGTTATGGCTACACCTTC.

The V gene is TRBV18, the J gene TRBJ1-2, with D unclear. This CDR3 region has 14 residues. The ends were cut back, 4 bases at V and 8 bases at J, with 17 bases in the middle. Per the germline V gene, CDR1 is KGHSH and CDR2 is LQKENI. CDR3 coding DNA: TGTGCCAGCTCACGATCGGGCCCGAATGAAGGCTACACCTTC. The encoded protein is CASSRSGPNEGYTF.

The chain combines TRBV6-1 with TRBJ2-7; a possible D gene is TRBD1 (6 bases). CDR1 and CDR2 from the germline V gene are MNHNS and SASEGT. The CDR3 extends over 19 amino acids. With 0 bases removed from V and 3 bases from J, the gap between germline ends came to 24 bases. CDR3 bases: TGTGCCAGCAGTGAAGCGACAGGAGCTTACGGGACGGACAACTACGAGCAGTACTTC. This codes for CASSEATGAYGTDNYEQYF.

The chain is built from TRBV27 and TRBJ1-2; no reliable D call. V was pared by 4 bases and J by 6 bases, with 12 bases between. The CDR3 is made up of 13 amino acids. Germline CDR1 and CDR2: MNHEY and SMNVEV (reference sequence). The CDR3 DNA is TGTGCCAGCAGTTACGGCCCGACAAATGGCTACACCTTC. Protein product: CASSYGPTNGYTF.

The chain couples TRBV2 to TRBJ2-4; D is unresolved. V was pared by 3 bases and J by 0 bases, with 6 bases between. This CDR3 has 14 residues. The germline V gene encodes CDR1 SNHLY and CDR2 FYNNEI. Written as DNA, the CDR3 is TGTGCCAGCAGTGACAGGCTAGCCAAAAACATTCAGTACTTC. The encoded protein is CASSDRLAKNIQYF.